This T cell receptor beta chain is drawn from a study of response to subunit inactivated influenza vaccine. Germline loops: CDR1 SGHAT, CDR2 FQNNGV. This CDR3 contains 15 residues. V trimming: 5 bases; J trimming: 2 bases; junction bases outside the gene matches: 4. In its sample, this clonotype was seen a few times. MiXCR, run by TCRdb on the RT-PCR reads, gives a single entry per CDR3 protein. The table has just under 550,000 distinct CDR3 sequences, under 30% seen once. Separately, the same data were catalogued under a study of T cells expressing NK-cell markers. In that study: 5'RACE template switching with UMIs produced the TCR beta cDNA. The TCR beta repertoires were obtained from sorted CD3+CD56+NKG2C+, CD3+CD56+NKG2C- and CD3+CD56-NKG2C+ T cells. In a group of several donors, dominant NKG2C+ clonotypes represented 1.0-7.0% of CD8+ T cells. These same clonotypes (in several donors) also led the CD3+CD56-NKG2C+ fraction.

This sequence joins TRBV11-2 and TRBJ2-3; 10 nucleotides line up with TRBD2. This sample comprised CD4+ T cells sorted from PBMCs, obtained approximately 12 days after vaccination. This clonotype originated in a man aged 45-60 years who received an inactivated influenza vaccine. CDR3 DNA sequence: TGTGCCAGCAGCAGGGGACTAGCGCTCACAGATACGCAGTATTTT. Translating gives CASSRGLALTDTQYF.